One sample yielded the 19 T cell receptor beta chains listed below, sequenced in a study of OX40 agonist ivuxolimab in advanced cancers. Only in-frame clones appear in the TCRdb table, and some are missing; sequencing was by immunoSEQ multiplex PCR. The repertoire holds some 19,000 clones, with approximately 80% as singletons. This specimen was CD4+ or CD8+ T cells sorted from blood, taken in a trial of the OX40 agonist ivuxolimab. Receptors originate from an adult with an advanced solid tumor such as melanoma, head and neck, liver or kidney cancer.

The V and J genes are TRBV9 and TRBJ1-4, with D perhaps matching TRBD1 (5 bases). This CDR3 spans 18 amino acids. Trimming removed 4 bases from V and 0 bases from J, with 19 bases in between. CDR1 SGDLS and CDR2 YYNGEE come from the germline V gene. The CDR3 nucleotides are TGTGCCAGCAGCATGCGGGGTGGGGGGATTGCAACTAATGAAAAACTGTTTTTT. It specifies CASSMRGGGIATNEKLFF.

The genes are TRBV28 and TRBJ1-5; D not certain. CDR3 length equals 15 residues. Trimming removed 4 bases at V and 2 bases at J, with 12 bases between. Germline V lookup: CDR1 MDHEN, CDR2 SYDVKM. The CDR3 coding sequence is TGTGCCAGCAGTTCTTCCGGGCTCGGCAATCAGCCCCAGCATTTT. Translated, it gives CASSSSGLGNQPQHF.

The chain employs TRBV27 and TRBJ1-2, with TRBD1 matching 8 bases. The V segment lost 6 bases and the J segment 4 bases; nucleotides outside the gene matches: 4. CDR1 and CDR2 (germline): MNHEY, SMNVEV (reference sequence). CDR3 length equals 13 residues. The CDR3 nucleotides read TGTGCCAGCAGACCCGACAGGGGCTATGGCTACACCTTC. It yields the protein CASRPDRGYGYTF.

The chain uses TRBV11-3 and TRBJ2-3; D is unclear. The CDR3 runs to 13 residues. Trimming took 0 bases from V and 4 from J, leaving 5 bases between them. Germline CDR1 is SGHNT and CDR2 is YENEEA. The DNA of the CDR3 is TGTGCCAGCAGCTTAGAGTCACCAGATACGCAGTATTTT. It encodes CASSLESPDTQYF.

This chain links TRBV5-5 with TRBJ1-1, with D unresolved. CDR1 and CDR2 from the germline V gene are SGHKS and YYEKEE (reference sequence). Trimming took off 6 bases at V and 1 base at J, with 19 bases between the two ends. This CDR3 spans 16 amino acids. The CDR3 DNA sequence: TGTGCCAGCATGCCGGTAAGGGCGCATCAGAACACTGAAGCTTTCTTT. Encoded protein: CASMPVRAHQNTEAFF.

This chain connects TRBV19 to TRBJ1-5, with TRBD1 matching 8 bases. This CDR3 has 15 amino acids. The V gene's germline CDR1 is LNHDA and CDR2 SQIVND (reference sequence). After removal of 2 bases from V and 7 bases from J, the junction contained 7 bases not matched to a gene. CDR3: CASSIRGQGSQPQHF. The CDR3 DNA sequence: TGTGCCAGTAGTATAAGAGGACAGGGAAGCCAGCCCCAGCATTTT.

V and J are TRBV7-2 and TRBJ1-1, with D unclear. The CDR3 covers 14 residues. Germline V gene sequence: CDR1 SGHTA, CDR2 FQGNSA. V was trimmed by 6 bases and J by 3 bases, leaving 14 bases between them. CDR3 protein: CASRAGRVDTEAFF. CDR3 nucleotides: TGTGCCAGCAGGGCCGGCAGAGTGGACACTGAAGCTTTCTTT.

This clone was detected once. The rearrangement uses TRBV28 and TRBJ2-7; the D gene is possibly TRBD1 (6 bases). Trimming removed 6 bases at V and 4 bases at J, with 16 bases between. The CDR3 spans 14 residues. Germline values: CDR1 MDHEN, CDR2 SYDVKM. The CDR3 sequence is CASSIQGLLYEQYF. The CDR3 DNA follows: TGTGCCAGCAGCATACAGGGCCTCCTTTACGAGCAGTACTTC.

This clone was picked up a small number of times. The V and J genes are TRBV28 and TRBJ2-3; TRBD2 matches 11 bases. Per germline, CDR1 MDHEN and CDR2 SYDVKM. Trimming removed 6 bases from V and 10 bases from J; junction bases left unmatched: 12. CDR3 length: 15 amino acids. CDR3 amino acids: CASSSSWVAGGSQYF. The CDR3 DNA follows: TGTGCCAGCAGCTCCTCATGGGTAGCGGGGGGGTCGCAGTATTTT.

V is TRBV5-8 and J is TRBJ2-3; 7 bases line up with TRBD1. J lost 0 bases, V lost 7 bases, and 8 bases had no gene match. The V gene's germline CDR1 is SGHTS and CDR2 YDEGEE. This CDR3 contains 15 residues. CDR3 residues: CASPPRTGSTDTQYF. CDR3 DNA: TGTGCCAGCCCCCCTCGGACAGGCAGCACAGATACGCAGTATTTT.

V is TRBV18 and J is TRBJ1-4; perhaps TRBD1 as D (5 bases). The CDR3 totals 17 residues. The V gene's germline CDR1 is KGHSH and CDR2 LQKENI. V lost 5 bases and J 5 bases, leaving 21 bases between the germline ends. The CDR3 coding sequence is TGTGCCAGCTCAGATCGCGTGTCGACAGCGACAAATGAAAAACTGTTTTTT. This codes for CASSDRVSTATNEKLFF.

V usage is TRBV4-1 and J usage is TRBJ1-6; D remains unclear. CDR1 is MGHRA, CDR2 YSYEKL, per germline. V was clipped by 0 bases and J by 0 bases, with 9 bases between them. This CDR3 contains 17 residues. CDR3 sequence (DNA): TGCGCCAGCAGCCAAGAGGGCCCGAGCTCCTATAATTCACCCCTCCACTTT. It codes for CASSQEGPSSYNSPLHF.

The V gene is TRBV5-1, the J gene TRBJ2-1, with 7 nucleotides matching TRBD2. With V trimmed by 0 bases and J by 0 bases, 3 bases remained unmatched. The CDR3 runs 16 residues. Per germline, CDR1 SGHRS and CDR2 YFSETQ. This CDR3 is CASSLEGGSSYNEQFF. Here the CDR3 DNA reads TGCGCCAGCAGCTTGGAGGGCGGGAGCTCCTACAATGAGCAGTTCTTC.

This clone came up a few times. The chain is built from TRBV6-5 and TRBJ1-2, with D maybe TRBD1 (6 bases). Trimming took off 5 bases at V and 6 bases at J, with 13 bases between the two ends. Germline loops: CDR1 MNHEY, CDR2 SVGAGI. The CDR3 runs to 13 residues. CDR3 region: CASSARTVHGYTF. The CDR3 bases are TGTGCCAGCAGTGCAAGGACAGTACATGGCTACACCTTC.

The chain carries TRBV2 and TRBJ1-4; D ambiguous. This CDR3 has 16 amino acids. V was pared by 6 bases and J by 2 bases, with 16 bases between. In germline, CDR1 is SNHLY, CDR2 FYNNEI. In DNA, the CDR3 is TGTGCCAGCAGCCAAAGGGAGATCCCCACTAATGAAAAACTGTTTTTT. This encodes CASSQREIPTNEKLFF.

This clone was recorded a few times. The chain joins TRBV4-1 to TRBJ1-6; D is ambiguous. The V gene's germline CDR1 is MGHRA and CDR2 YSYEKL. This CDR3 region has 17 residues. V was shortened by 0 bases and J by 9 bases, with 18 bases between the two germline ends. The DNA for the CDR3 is TGCGCCAGCAGCCAAGATCTAGTGGTCTCGTCTGGTTCACCCCTCCACTTT. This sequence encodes CASSQDLVVSSGSPLHF.

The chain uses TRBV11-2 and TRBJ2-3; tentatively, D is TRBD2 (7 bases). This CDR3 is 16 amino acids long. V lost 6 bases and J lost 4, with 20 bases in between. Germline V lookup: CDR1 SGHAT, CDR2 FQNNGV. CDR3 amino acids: CASSQRGSGAPDTQYF. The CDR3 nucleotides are TGTGCCAGCAGTCAGAGGGGGAGCGGGGCCCCAGATACGCAGTATTTT.

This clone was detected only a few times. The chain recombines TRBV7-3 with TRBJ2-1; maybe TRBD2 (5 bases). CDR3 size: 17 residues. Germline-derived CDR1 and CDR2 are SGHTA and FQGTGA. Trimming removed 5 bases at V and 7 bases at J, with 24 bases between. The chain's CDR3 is CASSPRALFFRGNEQFF. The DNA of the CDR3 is TGTGCCAGCAGCCCACGGGCCCTTTTTTTCCGGGGTAATGAGCAGTTCTTC.

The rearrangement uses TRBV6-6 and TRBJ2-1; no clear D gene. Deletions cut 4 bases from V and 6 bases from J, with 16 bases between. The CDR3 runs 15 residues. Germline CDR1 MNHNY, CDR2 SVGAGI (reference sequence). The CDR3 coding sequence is TGTGCCAGCAGTTTCCGACGAGCCGCCAGCAATGAGCAGTTCTTC. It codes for CASSFRRAASNEQFF.